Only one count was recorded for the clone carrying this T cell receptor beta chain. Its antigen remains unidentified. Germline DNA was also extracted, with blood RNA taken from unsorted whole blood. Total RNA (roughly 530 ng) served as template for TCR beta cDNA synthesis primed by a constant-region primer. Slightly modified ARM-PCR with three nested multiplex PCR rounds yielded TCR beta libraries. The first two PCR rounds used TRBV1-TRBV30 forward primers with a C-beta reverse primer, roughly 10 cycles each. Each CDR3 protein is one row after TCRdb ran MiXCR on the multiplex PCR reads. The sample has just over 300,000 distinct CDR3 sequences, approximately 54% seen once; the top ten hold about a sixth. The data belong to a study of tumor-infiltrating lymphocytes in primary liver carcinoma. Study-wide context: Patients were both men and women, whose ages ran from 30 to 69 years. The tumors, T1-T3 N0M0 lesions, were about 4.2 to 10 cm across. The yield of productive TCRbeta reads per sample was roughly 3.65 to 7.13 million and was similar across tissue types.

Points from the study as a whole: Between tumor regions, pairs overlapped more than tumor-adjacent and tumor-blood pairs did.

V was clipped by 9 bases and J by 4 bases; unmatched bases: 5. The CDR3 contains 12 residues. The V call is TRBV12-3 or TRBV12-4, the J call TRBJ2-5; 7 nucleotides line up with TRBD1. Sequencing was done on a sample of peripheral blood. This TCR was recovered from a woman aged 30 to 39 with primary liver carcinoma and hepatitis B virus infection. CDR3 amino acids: CARSRTGETQYF. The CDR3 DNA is TGTGCCAGGAGCAGGACAGGAGAGACCCAGTACTTC.